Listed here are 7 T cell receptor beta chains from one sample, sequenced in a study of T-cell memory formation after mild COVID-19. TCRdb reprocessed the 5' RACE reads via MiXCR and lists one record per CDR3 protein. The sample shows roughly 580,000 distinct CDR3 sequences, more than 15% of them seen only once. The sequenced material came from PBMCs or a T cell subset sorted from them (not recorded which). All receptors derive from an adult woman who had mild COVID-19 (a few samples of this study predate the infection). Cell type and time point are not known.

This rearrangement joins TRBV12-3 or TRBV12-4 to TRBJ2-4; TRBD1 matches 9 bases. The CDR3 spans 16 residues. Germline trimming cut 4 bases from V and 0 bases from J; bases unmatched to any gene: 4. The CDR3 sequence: CASSSGTGRAKNIQYF. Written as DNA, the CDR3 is TGTGCCAGCAGTTCCGGGACAGGGAGAGCCAAAAACATTCAGTACTTC.

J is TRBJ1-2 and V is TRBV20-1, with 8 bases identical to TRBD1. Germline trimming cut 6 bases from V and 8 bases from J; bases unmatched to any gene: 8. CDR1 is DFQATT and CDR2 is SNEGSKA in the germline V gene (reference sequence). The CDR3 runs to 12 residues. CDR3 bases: TGCAGTGCCTCGGGACAGGCGGCCGGCTACACCTTC. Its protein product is CSASGQAAGYTF.

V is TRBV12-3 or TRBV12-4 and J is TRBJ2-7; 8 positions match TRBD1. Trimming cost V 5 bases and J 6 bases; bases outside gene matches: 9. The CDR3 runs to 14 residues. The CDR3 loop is CASSPSAGGGEQYF. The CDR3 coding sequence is TGTGCCAGCAGTCCTTCGGCAGGGGGCGGCGAGCAGTACTTC.

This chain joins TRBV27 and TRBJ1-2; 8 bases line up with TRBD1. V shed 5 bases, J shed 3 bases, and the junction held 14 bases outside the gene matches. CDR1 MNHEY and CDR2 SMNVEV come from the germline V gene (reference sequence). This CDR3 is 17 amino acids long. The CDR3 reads CASSTTDRDRPDYGYTF. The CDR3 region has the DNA TGTGCCAGCAGTACAACGGACCGGGACAGGCCCGACTATGGCTACACCTTC.

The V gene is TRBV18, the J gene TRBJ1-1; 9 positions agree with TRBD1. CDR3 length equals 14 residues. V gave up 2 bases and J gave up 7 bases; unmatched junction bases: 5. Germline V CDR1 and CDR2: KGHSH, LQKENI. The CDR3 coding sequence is TGTGCCAGCTCACCAAGGGGACAGGGTTTTGAAGCTTTCTTT. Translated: CASSPRGQGFEAFF.

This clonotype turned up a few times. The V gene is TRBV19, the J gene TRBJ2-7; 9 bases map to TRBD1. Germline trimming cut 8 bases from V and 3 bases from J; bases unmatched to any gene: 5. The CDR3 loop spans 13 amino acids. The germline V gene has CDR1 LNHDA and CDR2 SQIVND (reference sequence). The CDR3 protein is CASAGTGYYEQYF. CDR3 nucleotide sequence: TGTGCCAGTGCCGGGACAGGGTACTACGAGCAGTACTTC.

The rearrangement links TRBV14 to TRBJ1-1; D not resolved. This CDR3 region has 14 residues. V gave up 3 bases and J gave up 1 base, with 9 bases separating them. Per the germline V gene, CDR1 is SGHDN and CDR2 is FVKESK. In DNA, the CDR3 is TGTGCCAGCAGCCAGCCTCCCGAGAACACTGAAGCTTTCTTT. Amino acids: CASSQPPENTEAFF. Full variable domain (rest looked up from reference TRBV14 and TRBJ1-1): EAGVTQFPSHSVIEKGQTVTLRCDPISGHDNLYWYRRVMGKEIKFLLHFVKESKQDESGMPNNRFLAERTGGTYSTLKVQPAELEDSGVYFCASSQPPENTEAFFGQGTRLTVV.